This T cell receptor beta chain was identified during a study of OX40 agonist ivuxolimab in advanced cancers. The data were produced by immunoSEQ multiplex PCR, yet TCRdb's version contains in-frame clones alone and is incomplete. Here the sample spans around 69,000 clones, 70% to 90% being singletons. Germline V CDR1 and CDR2: SGHAT, FQNNGV. V lost 5 bases, J lost 3 bases, and 2 bases stayed unmatched. This CDR3 spans 13 amino acids. The chain links TRBV11-2 to TRBJ1-1, with 8 bases aligning to TRBD1. The clonotype comes from an adult with an advanced solid tumor such as melanoma, head and neck, liver or kidney cancer. This sample comprised CD4+ or CD8+ T cells sorted from blood, obtained in a trial of the OX40 agonist ivuxolimab. CDR3 bases: TGTGCCAGCAGCGTACAGGGGGACACTGAAGCTTTCTTT. This codes for CASSVQGDTEAFF.